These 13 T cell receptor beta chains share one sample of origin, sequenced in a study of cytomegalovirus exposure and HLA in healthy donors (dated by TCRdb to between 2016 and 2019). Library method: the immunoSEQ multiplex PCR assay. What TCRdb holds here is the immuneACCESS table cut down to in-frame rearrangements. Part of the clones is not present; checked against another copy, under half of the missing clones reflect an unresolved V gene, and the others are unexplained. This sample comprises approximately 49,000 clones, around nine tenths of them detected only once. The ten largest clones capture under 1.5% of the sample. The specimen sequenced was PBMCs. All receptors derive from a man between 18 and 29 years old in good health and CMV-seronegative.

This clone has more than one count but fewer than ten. The CDR3 nucleotides read TGTGCCAGCAGTTTAAGGACTATTTCTGACGAGCAGTACTTC. Amino acids: CASSLRTISDEQYF. This chain uses TRBV27 with TRBJ2-7; possible D gene TRBD2, 6 bases. The CDR3 spans 14 residues. Germline V lookup: CDR1 MNHEY, CDR2 SMNVEV (reference sequence). Trimming pared 2 bases from V and 5 bases from J, leaving 13 bases between.

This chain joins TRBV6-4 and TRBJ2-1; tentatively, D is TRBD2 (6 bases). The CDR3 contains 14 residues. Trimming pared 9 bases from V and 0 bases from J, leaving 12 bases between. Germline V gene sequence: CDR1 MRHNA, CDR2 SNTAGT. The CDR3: CARPRESSYNEQFF. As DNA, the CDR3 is TGTGCCAGACCACGGGAGAGCTCCTACAATGAGCAGTTCTTC.

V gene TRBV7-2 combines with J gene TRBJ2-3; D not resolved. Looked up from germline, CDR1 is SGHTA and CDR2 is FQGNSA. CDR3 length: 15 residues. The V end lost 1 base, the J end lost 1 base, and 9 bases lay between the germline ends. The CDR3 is CASSLVHSRTDTQYF. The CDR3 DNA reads TGTGCCAGCAGCTTAGTCCACAGCCGCACAGATACGCAGTATTTT.

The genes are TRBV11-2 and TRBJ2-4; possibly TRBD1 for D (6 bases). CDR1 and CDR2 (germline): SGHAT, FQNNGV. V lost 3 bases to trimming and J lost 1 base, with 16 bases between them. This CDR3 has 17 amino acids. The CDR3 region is CASSLATGMGAKNIQYF. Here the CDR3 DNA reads TGTGCCAGCAGCTTGGCCACAGGGATGGGGGCCAAAAACATTCAGTACTTC. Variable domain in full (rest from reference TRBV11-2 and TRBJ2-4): EAGVAQSPRYKIIEKRQSVAFWCNPISGHATLYWYQQILGQGPKLLIQFQNNGVVDDSQLPKDRFSAERLKGVDSTLKIQPAKLEDSAVYLCASSLATGMGAKNIQYFGAGTRLSVL.

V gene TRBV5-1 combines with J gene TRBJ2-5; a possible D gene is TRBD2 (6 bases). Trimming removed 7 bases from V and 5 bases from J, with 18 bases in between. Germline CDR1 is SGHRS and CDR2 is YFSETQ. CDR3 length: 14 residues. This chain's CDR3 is CASGPTTGVETQYF. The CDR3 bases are TGCGCCAGCGGGCCCACTACGGGGGTGGAGACCCAGTACTTC.

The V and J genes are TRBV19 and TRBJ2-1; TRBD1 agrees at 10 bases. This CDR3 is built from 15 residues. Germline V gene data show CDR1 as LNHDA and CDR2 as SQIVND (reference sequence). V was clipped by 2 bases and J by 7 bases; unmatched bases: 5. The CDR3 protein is CASSIRDRGRNEQFF. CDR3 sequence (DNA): TGTGCCAGTAGTATACGGGACAGGGGACGGAATGAGCAGTTCTTC.

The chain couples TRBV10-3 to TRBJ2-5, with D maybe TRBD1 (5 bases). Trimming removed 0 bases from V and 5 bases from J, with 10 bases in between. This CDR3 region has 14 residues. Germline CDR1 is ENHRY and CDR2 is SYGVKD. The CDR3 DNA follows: TGTGCCATCAGTGAGTCCTACAGGCAGGAGACCCAGTACTTC. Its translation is CAISESYRQETQYF.

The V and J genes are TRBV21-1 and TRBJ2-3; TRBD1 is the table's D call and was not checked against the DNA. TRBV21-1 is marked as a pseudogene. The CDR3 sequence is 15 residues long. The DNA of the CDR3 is TGTGCCAGCACCCCAGGGACAGAGAGGACAGATACGCAGTATTTT. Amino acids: CASTPGTERTDTQYF.

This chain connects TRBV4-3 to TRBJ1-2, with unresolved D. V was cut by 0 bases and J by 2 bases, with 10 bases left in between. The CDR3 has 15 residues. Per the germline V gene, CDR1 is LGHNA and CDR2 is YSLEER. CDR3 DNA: TGCGCCAGCAGCCAAGATCCTCCAGGCAACTATGGCTACACCTTC. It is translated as CASSQDPPGNYGYTF.

CDR3 DNA: TGTGCCTGGAGTGTAACTCACACCGGGGAGCTGTTTTTT. Translation: CAWSVTHTGELFF. This rearrangement joins TRBV30 to TRBJ2-2; D not resolved. Trimming removed 0 bases from V and 3 bases from J, with 5 bases in between. Germline V gives CDR1 GTSNPN, CDR2 SVGIG (reference sequence). The CDR3 is made up of 13 amino acids.

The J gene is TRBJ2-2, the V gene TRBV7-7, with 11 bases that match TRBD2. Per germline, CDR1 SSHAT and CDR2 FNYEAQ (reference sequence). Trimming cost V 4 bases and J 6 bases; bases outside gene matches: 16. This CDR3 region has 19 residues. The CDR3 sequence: CASSSRRRSSGRFPGELFF. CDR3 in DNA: TGTGCCAGCAGCTCCCGGCGGAGGTCTAGCGGGAGGTTTCCCGGGGAGCTGTTTTTT.

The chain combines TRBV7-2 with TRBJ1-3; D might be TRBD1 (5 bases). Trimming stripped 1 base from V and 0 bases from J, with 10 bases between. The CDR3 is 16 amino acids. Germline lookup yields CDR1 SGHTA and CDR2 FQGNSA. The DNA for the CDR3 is TGTGCCAGCAGCTTAGGGGGCGCCCGCTCTGGAAACACCATATATTTT. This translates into CASSLGGARSGNTIYF.

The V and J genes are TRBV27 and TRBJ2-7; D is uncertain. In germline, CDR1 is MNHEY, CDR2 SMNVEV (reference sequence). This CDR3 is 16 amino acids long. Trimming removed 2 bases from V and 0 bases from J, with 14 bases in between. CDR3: CASSLQRSAGSYEQYF. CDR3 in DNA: TGTGCCAGCAGTTTACAACGCTCGGCAGGCTCCTACGAGCAGTACTTC.